A selection of T cell receptor beta chains follows, all from one sample in a study of T cell responses to AZD1222 COVID-19 vaccine. TCRdb's copy holds only in-frame clones and misses some; the assay was immunoSEQ multiplex PCR. The sample yields 110,000 to 150,000 clones, more than 85% seen once. Sample: peripheral blood, taken on day 0 of MenACWY control vaccination. The receptors were sampled from an adult in good health. Each CDR3 is given with its conserved first and last residue. The D gene is left open where the match is weak. The size field is filled for only some rows; it gives once, few, many or a size class.

length: 15
D: TRBD1
V: TRBV6-1
size: -
J: TRBJ1-5
CDR3: CASSERDRIYQPQHF
DNA: TGTGCCAGCAGTGAAAGGGACAGGATTTATCAGCCCCAGCATTTT

length: 15
D: -
V: TRBV4-3
size: -
J: TRBJ1-4
CDR3: CASSRMDIMGEKLFF
DNA: TGCGCCAGCAGCCGAATGGACATTATGGGCGAAAAACTGTTTTTT

length: 14
D: TRBD1
V: TRBV5-1
size: -
J: TRBJ2-7
CDR3: CASSADRGLYEQYF
DNA: TGCGCCAGCAGCGCCGACAGGGGGCTCTACGAGCAGTACTTC

length: 13
D: -
V: TRBV5-4
size: -
J: TRBJ2-3
CDR3: CASSLILTDTQYF
DNA: TGTGCCAGCAGCTTGATCTTGACAGATACGCAGTATTTT

length: 14
D: -
V: TRBV3-1/TRBV3-2
size: -
J: TRBJ1-1
CDR3: CASSLGFMNTEAFF
DNA: TGTGCCAGCAGCTTAGGGTTTATGAACACTGAAGCTTTCTTT

length: 16
D: -
V: TRBV5-5
size: -
J: TRBJ1-5
CDR3: CASSTRPVGANQPQHF
DNA: TGTGCCAGCAGCACCCGGCCCGTTGGCGCCAATCAGCCCCAGCATTTT

length: 12
D: -
V: TRBV10-3
size: -
J: TRBJ2-1
CDR3: CAIRGQHNEQFF
DNA: TGTGCCATCAGGGGACAACACAATGAGCAGTTCTTC

length: 14
D: -
V: TRBV9
size: -
J: TRBJ2-2
CDR3: CASSVGAWGGELFF
DNA: TGTGCCAGCAGCGTCGGGGCTTGGGGCGGGGAGCTGTTTTTT

length: 15
D: TRBD1
V: TRBV27
size: -
J: TRBJ2-7
CDR3: CASSLRGTGSYEQYF
DNA: TGTGCCAGCAGTCTTAGGGGGACAGGGTCCTACGAGCAGTACTTC

length: 16
D: -
V: TRBV4-3
size: -
J: TRBJ1-5
CDR3: CASSHTDRLGFQPQHF
DNA: TGCGCCAGCAGCCACACAGACAGACTAGGTTTTCAGCCCCAGCATTTT

length: 15
D: -
V: TRBV27
size: -
J: TRBJ1-1
CDR3: CASSLTGLSGTEAFF
DNA: TGTGCCAGCAGTCTAACGGGGCTCTCGGGCACTGAAGCTTTCTTT

length: 14
D: -
V: TRBV5-4
size: -
J: TRBJ1-1
CDR3: CASSFAGTNTEAFF
DNA: TGTGCCAGCAGCTTCGCAGGGACGAACACTGAAGCTTTCTTT

length: 16
D: TRBD2
V: TRBV9
size: once
J: TRBJ2-5
CDR3: CASSVGTAGGRETQYF
DNA: TGTGCCAGCAGCGTAGGGACTGCGGGGGGCCGAGAGACCCAGTACTTC

length: 12
D: -
V: TRBV28
size: once
J: TRBJ1-2
CDR3: CASRAAGEGYTF
DNA: TGTGCCAGCAGGGCAGCAGGGGAAGGCTACACCTTC

length: 14
D: -
V: TRBV7-2
size: once
J: TRBJ1-6
CDR3: CASSLAAYNSPLHF
DNA: TGTGCCAGCAGCTTAGCCGCCTATAATTCACCCCTCCACTTT

length: 14
D: -
V: TRBV19
size: -
J: TRBJ1-5
CDR3: CASSDDSSNQPQHF
DNA: TGTGCCAGTAGTGACGACAGTAGCAATCAGCCCCAGCATTTT

length: 15
D: -
V: TRBV18
size: -
J: TRBJ1-1
CDR3: CASSPQGVGNTEAFF
DNA: TGTGCCAGCTCACCACAGGGGGTTGGGAACACTGAAGCTTTCTTT

length: 17
D: -
V: TRBV7-2
size: once
J: TRBJ2-3
CDR3: CASSLRAGHASTDTQYF
DNA: TGTGCCAGCAGCTTACGGGCAGGCCATGCTAGCACAGATACGCAGTATTTT

length: 14
D: -
V: TRBV28
size: -
J: TRBJ1-2
CDR3: CASMGAVGVYGYTF
DNA: TGTGCCAGCATGGGGGCCGTGGGGGTCTATGGCTACACCTTC

length: 15
D: -
V: TRBV6-2/TRBV6-3
size: -
J: TRBJ1-4
CDR3: CASSYFEKGKEKLFF
DNA: TGTGCCAGCAGTTACTTCGAGAAGGGAAAGGAAAAACTGTTTTTT

length: 16
D: -
V: TRBV19
size: -
J: TRBJ2-1
CDR3: CASSIDGGLGYNEQFF
DNA: TGTGCCAGTAGTATAGATGGCGGACTGGGTTACAATGAGCAGTTCTTC

length: 16
D: TRBD2
V: TRBV27
size: -
J: TRBJ2-2
CDR3: CASSSLGGRDTGELFF
DNA: TGTGCCAGCAGTTCCCTCGGCGGGAGAGACACCGGGGAGCTGTTTTTT

length: 17
D: TRBD1
V: TRBV4-3
size: -
J: TRBJ1-2
CDR3: CASSHAKEQGLIYGYTF
DNA: TGCGCCAGCAGCCACGCCAAGGAACAGGGGCTCATCTATGGCTACACCTTC

length: 16
D: TRBD1
V: TRBV12-5
size: -
J: TRBJ1-2
CDR3: CASGFASGTGIFGYTF
DNA: TGTGCTAGTGGTTTTGCGTCCGGGACAGGGATTTTTGGCTACACCTTC

length: 14
D: -
V: TRBV2
size: -
J: TRBJ1-1
CDR3: CASSNPRESTEAFF
DNA: TGTGCCAGCAGTAATCCGAGGGAGAGCACTGAAGCTTTCTTT

length: 15
D: -
V: TRBV15
size: -
J: TRBJ1-5
CDR3: CATSNSTRAGQPQHF
DNA: TGTGCCACCAGCAATTCGACCCGGGCGGGGCAGCCCCAGCATTTT

length: 14
D: TRBD1
V: TRBV27
size: once
J: TRBJ2-3
CDR3: CATRRDRVTDTQYF
DNA: TGTGCCACCCGGAGGGACAGGGTCACAGATACGCAGTATTTT

length: 14
D: -
V: TRBV9
size: once
J: TRBJ2-5
CDR3: CASSVASGQETQYF
DNA: TGTGCCAGCAGCGTAGCTTCTGGGCAAGAGACCCAGTACTTC

length: 16
D: TRBD2
V: TRBV4-2
size: -
J: TRBJ2-3
CDR3: CASSQDGRGATDTQYF
DNA: TGTGCCAGCAGCCAAGATGGGCGGGGGGCCACAGATACGCAGTATTTT

length: 15
D: -
V: TRBV10-3
size: -
J: TRBJ1-3
CDR3: CAISESDGSGNTIYF
DNA: TGTGCCATCAGTGAGTCTGACGGGAGCGGAAACACCATATATTTT

length: 13
D: -
V: TRBV19
size: -
J: TRBJ1-1
CDR3: CASSYGGRGEAFF
DNA: TGTGCCAGTAGTTACGGGGGGCGGGGTGAAGCTTTCTTT

length: 14
D: -
V: TRBV24-1
size: -
J: TRBJ1-5
CDR3: CATSDFGGFQPQHF
DNA: TGTGCCACCAGTGATTTTGGGGGGTTTCAGCCCCAGCATTTT

length: 14
D: -
V: TRBV4-1
size: -
J: TRBJ2-3
CDR3: CASSQAPPDGSQYF
DNA: TGCGCCAGCAGCCAAGCTCCCCCCGACGGTTCGCAGTATTTT

length: 13
D: -
V: TRBV2
size: -
J: TRBJ2-3
CDR3: CASSGTYTDTQYF
DNA: TGTGCCAGCAGTGGGACTTACACAGATACGCAGTATTTT

length: 13
D: -
V: TRBV19
size: -
J: TRBJ1-5
CDR3: CASSISSNQPQHF
DNA: TGTGCCAGTAGTATCTCGTCCAATCAGCCCCAGCATTTT